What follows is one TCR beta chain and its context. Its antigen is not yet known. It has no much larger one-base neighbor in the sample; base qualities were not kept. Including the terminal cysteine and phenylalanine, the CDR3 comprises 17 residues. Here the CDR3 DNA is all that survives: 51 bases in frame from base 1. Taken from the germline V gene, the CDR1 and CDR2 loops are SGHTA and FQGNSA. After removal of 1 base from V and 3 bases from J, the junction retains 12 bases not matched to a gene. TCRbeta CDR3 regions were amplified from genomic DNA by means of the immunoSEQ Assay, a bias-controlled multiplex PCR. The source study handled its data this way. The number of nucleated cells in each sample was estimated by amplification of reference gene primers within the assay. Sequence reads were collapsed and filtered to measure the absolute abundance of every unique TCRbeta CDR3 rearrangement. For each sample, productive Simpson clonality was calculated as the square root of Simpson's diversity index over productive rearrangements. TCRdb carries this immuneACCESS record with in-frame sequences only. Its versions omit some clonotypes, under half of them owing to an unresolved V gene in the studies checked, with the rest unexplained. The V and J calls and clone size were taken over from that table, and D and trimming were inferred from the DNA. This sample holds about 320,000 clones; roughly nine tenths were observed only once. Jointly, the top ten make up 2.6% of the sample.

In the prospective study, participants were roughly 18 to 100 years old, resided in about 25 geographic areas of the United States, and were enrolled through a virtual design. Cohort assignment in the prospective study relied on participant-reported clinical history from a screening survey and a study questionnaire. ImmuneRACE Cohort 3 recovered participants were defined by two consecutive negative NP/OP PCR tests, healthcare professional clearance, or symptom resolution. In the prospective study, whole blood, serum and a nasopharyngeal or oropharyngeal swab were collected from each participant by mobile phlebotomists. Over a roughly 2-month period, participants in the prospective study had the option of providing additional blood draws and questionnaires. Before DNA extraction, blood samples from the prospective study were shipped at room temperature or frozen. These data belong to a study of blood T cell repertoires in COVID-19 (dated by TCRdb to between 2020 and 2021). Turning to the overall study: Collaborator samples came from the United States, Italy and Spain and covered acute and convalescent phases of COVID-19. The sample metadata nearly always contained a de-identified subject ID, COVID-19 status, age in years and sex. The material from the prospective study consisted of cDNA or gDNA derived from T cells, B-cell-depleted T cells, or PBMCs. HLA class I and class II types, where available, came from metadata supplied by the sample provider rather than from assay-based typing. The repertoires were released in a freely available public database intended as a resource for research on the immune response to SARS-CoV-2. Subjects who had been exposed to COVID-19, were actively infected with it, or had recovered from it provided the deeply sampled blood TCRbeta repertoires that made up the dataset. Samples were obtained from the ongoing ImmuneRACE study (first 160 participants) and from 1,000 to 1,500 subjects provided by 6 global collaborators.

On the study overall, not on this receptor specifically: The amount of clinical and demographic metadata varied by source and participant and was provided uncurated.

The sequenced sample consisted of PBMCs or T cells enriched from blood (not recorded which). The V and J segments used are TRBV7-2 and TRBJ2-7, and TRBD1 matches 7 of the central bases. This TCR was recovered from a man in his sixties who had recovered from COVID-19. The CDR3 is CASSLGKQQGPGYEQYF. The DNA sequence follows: TGTGCCAGCAGCTTAGGAAAACAACAGGGGCCAGGCTACGAGCAGTACTTC.